This record concerns one TCR beta chain sequence. The data originate from a study of shared T cell receptors in the human thymus. Sequenced by immunoSEQ multiplex PCR; TCRdb stores in-frame clones only, minus some. The sample lists about 660,000 clones, roughly 90% occurring once. CDR1 and CDR2 from the germline V gene are SQVTM and ANQGSEA. The CDR3 length is 14 residues. V shed 7 bases and J 3 bases; nucleotides not matched to a gene: 9. The same sample was also studied in work on human thymus T cells. That source reports: In unrelated individuals, thymic repertoires overlapped highly, according to related research.

The rearrangement links TRBV29-1 to TRBJ1-2, with 9 bases that match TRBD1. The source is a boy under two years old with a congenital heart defect. Material: thymocytes. CDR3: CSATDRGRDYGYTF. In DNA, the CDR3 is TGCAGCGCGACGGACAGGGGACGGGACTATGGCTACACCTTC.